This T cell receptor (beta chain) was obtained from a study of blood T cell repertoires in COVID-19. Across the whole study: Collection of acute and convalescent COVID-19 samples took place in the United States, Italy and Spain.

V lost 9 bases to trimming and J lost 7 bases; unmatched junction nucleotides: 5. Germline CDR1 reads KGHDR; CDR2 reads SFDVKD. The CDR3 is made up of 13 amino acids. Authors' methods: Reference gene primer amplification gave estimated nucleated cell counts. Produced via immunoSEQ multiplex PCR; TCRdb's table is partial and in-frame only. Clone size and the V and J calls come from that table; the DNA yielded D and trimming. The sample has a few hundred thousand clones, 80% to 85% seen once. The source is a woman aged 80 or over with active or convalescent COVID-19. The material sequenced was peripheral blood. The chain couples TRBV24-1 to TRBJ1-4; 9 positions match TRBD1. CDR3 in DNA: TGTGCCACCTCCACAGGGGGCTCTGAAAAACTGTTTTTT. This translates into CATSTGGSEKLFF.